The 5 T cell receptor beta chains below were found in one sample sequenced in a study of OX40 agonist ivuxolimab in advanced cancers. Produced via immunoSEQ multiplex PCR; TCRdb's table is partial and in-frame only. The table lists some 19,000 clones, around 84% of them singletons, with around 15% in the top ten. This sample comprised CD4+ or CD8+ T cells sorted from blood, obtained in a trial of the OX40 agonist ivuxolimab. The receptors originated from an adult with an advanced solid tumor such as melanoma, head and neck, liver or kidney cancer.

The gene calls are TRBV28 and TRBJ1-2; 7 bases map to TRBD1. Per germline, CDR1 MDHEN and CDR2 SYDVKM. V dropped 4 bases and J dropped 2; count of bases not matched to a gene: 4. CDR3 length: 14 residues. CDR3 loop: CASSSGTANYGYTF. CDR3 nucleotide sequence: TGTGCCAGCAGTTCCGGGACAGCAAACTATGGCTACACCTTC.

The chain joins TRBV6-6 to TRBJ1-5; 11 bases are shared with TRBD1. CDR3 size: 14 residues. V shed 7 bases and J 5 bases; nucleotides not matched to a gene: 4. Per germline, CDR1 MNHNY and CDR2 SVGAGI (reference sequence). The CDR3 here is CASTGQGADQPQHF. The CDR3 DNA is TGTGCCAGCACAGGACAGGGGGCCGATCAGCCCCAGCATTTT.

The V and J genes are TRBV28 and TRBJ2-3; weak D call: TRBD2 (6 bases). Germline CDR1 MDHEN, CDR2 SYDVKM. Trimming left V 6 bases short and J 6 bases short, with 13 bases between. The CDR3 has 13 residues. The CDR3 DNA follows: TGTGCCAGCAGACTCCAGGGAGGCGATACGCAGTATTTT. This translates into CASRLQGGDTQYF.

The chain employs TRBV9 and TRBJ2-7; no definite D call. Germline V gene lookup returns CDR1 SGDLS and CDR2 YYNGEE. V lost 4 bases and J lost 5, with 19 bases in between. This CDR3 region has 15 residues. CDR3 protein: CASSPVQHRLDEQYF. The CDR3 region has the DNA TGTGCCAGCAGCCCAGTACAGCACCGACTCGACGAGCAGTACTTC.

This clone appeared a few times. The rearrangement links TRBV7-9 to TRBJ2-5, with 7 positions matching TRBD2. The CDR3 consists of 15 residues. Germline CDR1 is SEHNR and CDR2 is FQNEAQ (reference sequence). V was clipped by 0 bases and J by 7 bases; unmatched bases: 8. The CDR3 loop is CASSLAQMGGRTQYF. For the CDR3, the DNA is TGTGCCAGCAGCTTAGCGCAGATGGGAGGGAGGACCCAGTACTTC.